Here is one T cell receptor beta chain with its context. The antigen is undetermined. This specimen comes from a study of shared clonotypes between healthy human individuals. Overall study context: CD4 naive cells filled three plates per donor, CD4 memory three, CD8 naive two and CD8 memory one.

Every donor, a Caucasian adult, lived in Nashville, Tennessee. Authors' processing steps: ImmunoSEQ output lacked quality scores and full-length reads, limiting matched filtering. Sequenced by immunoSEQ multiplex PCR; TCRdb stores in-frame clones only, minus some. Clone size and the V and J calls come from that table; the DNA yielded D and trimming. The sample lists fewer than 1.8 million clones, 97% to 99% occurring once. The CDR3 sequence is 13 residues long. Between the trimmed V and J ends, which lost 4 bases and 5 bases, there was a span of 12 bases. Germline values: CDR1 SQVTM, CDR2 ANQGSEA. Whole-study findings and limits: Among the subsets, naive ones generally showed larger estimated richness than memory ones.

Source material: naive CD4+ T cells sorted from blood. Subset of the sample: CD45RA+ positively selected. This chain joins TRBV29-1 and TRBJ1-5; D gene ambiguous. The sequence was collected from a man younger than 40 in good health. CDR3 DNA: TGCAGCGTTGTCGGCAAAGCTGATCAGCCCCAGCATTTT. Translating it yields CSVVGKADQPQHF. Drawing the rest from reference TRBV29-1 and TRBJ1-5, the complete variable domain is SAVISQKPSRDICQRGTSLTIQCQVDSQVTMMFWYRQQPGQSLTLIATANQGSEATYESGFVIDKFPISRPNLTFSTLTVSNMSPEDSSIYLCSVVGKADQPQHFGDGTRLSIL.